This T cell receptor beta chain was found in a study of shared clonotypes between healthy human individuals. Germline V gene data show CDR1 as SGHNT and CDR2 as YENEEA. The J segment lost 4 bases and the V segment lost 4 bases, leaving 10 bases of the junction unmatched. This CDR3 has 16 residues. Study findings and constraints: What naive subsets generally showed was a larger estimated richness than memory subsets showed. Clonotype sharing levels among donors were expected to vary with sequencing depth.

Authors' methods: Filtering of immunoSEQ junctional sequences could not match full-length read filtering. Sequenced by immunoSEQ multiplex PCR; TCRdb stores in-frame clones only, minus some. V and J calls plus clone size are reproduced from that table; the DNA served to infer D and trimming. The sample records about 1.1 million clones, approximately 78% being singletons. Comments on this clone: Its target is not known.

Material: memory CD4+ T cells from PBMCs. Subset noted: CD45RA-negative fraction. The chain has TRBV11-3 and TRBJ2-3; 8 bases fit TRBD1. The TCR originated in a young man in good health. Some clones in this sample may be carry-over from other donors' samples. The CDR3 DNA follows: TGTGCCAGCAGCTCTTCAACCGACAGGGGCGCAGATACGCAGTATTTT. Its protein product is CASSSSTDRGADTQYF. The variable domain in full, completed from reference TRBV11-3 and TRBJ2-3, reads EAGVVQSPRYKIIEKKQPVAFWCNPISGHNTLYWYLQNLGQGPELLIRYENEEAVDDSQLPKDRFSAERLKGVDSTLKIQPAELGDSAVYLCASSSSTDRGADTQYFGPGTRLTVL.